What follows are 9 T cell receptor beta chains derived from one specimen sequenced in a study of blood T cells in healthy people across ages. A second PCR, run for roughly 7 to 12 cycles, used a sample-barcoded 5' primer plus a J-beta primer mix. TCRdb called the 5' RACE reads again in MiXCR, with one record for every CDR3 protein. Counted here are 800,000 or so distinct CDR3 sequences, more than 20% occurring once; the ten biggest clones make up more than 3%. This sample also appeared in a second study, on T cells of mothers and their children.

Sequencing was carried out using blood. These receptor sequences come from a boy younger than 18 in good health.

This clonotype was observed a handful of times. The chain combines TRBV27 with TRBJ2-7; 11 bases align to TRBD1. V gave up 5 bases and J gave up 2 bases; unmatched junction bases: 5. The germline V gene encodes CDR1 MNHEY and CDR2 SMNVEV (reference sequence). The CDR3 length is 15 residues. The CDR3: CASSLGTGGAYEQYF. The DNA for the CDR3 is TGTGCCAGCAGTCTAGGGACAGGGGGAGCCTACGAGCAGTACTTC.

The CDR3 sequence is CATSPGRGLRGTNTGELFF. The CDR3 DNA follows: TGTGCCACCTCCCCCGGGAGGGGGCTAAGAGGGACGAACACCGGGGAGCTGTTTTTT. The chain uses TRBV28 and TRBJ2-2; D is possibly TRBD2 (8 bases). Trimming removed 10 bases from V and 0 bases from J, with 27 bases in between. The CDR3 has 19 residues. In germline, CDR1 is MDHEN, CDR2 SYDVKM.

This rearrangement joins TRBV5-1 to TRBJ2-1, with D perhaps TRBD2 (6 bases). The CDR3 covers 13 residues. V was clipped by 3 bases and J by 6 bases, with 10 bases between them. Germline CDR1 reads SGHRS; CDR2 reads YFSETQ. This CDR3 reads CASSWGERNEQFF. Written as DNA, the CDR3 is TGCGCCAGCAGCTGGGGGGAGCGCAATGAGCAGTTCTTC. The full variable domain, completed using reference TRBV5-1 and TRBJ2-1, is KAGVTQTPRYLIKTRGQQVTLSCSPISGHRSVSWYQQTPGQGLQFLFEYFSETQRNKGNFPGRFSGRQFSNSRSEMNVSTLELGDSALYLCASSWGERNEQFFGPGTRLTVL.

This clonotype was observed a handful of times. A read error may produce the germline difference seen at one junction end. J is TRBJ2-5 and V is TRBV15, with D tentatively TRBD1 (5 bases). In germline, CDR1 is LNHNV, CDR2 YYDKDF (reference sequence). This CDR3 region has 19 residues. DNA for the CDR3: TGTGCCACCAGCAGAGATTCGATTATCGACCGACAGCCCCAAGAGGCCCAGTACTTC. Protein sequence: CATSRDSIIDRQPQEAQYF.

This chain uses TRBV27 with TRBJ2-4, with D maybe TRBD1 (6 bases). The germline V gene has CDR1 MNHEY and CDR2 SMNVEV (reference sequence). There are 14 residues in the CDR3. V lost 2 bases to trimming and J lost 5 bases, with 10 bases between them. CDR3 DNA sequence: TGTGCCAGCAGTTTAAGGGGGATGCAAAACATTCAGTACTTC. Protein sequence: CASSLRGMQNIQYF.

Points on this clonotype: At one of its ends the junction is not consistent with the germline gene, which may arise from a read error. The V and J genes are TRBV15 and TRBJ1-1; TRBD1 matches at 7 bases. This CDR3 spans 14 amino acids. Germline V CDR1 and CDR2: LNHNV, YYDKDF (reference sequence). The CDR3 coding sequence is TGTGCCACCAGCAGCGGGGACAGAAGGACTGAAGCTTCCTTT. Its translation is CATSSGDRRTEASF.

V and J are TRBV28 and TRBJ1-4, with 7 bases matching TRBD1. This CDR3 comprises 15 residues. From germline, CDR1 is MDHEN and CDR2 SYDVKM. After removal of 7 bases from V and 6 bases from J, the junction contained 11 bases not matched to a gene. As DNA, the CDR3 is TGTGCCAGCAATGTACCGGGACAGATGGATGAAAAACTGTTTTTT. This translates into CASNVPGQMDEKLFF.

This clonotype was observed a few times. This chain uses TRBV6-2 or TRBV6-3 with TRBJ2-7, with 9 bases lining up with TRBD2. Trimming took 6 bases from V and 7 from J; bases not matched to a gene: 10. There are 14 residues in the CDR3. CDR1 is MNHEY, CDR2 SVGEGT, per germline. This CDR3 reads CASRTGTSLFEQYF. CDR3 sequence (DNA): TGTGCCAGCAGAACCGGGACTAGCCTATTTGAGCAGTACTTC.

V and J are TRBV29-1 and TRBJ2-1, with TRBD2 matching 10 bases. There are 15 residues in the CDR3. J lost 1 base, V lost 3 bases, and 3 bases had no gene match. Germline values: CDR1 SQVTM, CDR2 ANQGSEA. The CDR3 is CSVDTSGASYNEQFF. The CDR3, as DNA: TGCAGCGTTGACACTAGCGGGGCTTCCTACAATGAGCAGTTCTTC.